The clone carrying this T cell receptor (beta chain) was counted between two and nine times. There was one heparinised blood draw per donor, averaging around 100 mL. Purity above 95% was achieved in all sorted populations. This specimen comes from a study of beta chain features in type 1 diabetes. Turning to the study itself: Patients and healthy donors were similar in age, gender and cell yields.

CDR1 is SGDLS, CDR2 YYNGEE, per germline. The CDR3 is 18 residues long. V was pared by 4 bases and J by 0 bases, with 23 bases between. Sequencing targeted expressed TCRB transcripts, as all isolated RNA had been reverse transcribed. The table came from immunoSEQ multiplex PCR; TCRdb's copy has only in-frame clones and leaves some out. The sample includes about 360,000 clones, around 12% of them seen just once. The sequence derives from a man aged 18-30 years in good health. Sequenced material: naive CD4+ T cells from blood. This chain uses TRBV9 with TRBJ2-7; D possibly corresponds to TRBD1 (6 bases). The CDR3 spells CASSSGERADRFSYEQYF. In DNA form, the CDR3 reads TGTGCCAGCAGCTCGGGCGAACGTGCAGACAGGTTCTCCTACGAGCAGTACTTC.